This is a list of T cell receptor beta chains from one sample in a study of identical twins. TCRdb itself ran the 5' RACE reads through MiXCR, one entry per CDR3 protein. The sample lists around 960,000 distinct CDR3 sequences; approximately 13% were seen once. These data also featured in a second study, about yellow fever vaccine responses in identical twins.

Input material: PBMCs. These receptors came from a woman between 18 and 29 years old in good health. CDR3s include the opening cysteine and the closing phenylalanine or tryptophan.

CDR3 protein: CASRDTNRGSKEQETQYF; V gene: TRBV2; J gene: TRBJ2-5
CDR3 protein: CAIGTGGGTDTQYF; V gene: TRBV10-3; J gene: TRBJ2-3
CDR3 protein: CSARGPGLAGDGDNEQFF; V gene: TRBV20-1; J gene: TRBJ2-1
CDR3 protein: CSASGADSPLHF; V gene: TRBV20-1; J gene: TRBJ1-6
CDR3 protein: CSARVAGGNYNEQFF; V gene: TRBV20-1; J gene: TRBJ2-1
CDR3 protein: CARRRGGFIGELFF; V gene: TRBV5-3; J gene: TRBJ2-2
CDR3 protein: CASSQGRDRGPPYNEQFF; V gene: TRBV3-1; J gene: TRBJ2-1
CDR3 protein: CASSYWQGDQPQHF; V gene: TRBV28; J gene: TRBJ1-5
CDR3 protein: CATSRAQTNTEAFF; V gene: TRBV15; J gene: TRBJ1-1
CDR3 protein: CSATLANSYEQYF; V gene: TRBV20-1; J gene: TRBJ2-7
CDR3 protein: CASSEASGWTGELFF; V gene: TRBV6-1; J gene: TRBJ2-2
CDR3 protein: CASSLKAGKNIQYF; V gene: TRBV5-1; J gene: TRBJ2-4
CDR3 protein: CASTIGLAGTDTQYF; V gene: TRBV12-3/TRBV12-4; J gene: TRBJ2-3
CDR3 protein: CASSEQAGTEAFF; V gene: TRBV5-1; J gene: TRBJ1-1